This TCR beta chain came from a study of blood T cell repertoires in COVID-19. Study-level background: Acute-phase and convalescent COVID-19 samples originated in the United States, Italy and Spain. T cells, B-cell-depleted T cells, or PBMCs supplied cDNA or gDNA.

This clone is a singleton in its sample. Which cohort a participant joined came from the clinical history participants gave. The study counted Cohort 3 donors as recovered given two negative PCRs, clearance, or symptom resolution. TCRdb's table, derived via immunoSEQ multiplex PCR, lists solely in-frame clones and lacks some. The data contain about 440,000 clones, less than 95% of them singletons. This CDR3 comprises 15 residues. Per the germline V gene, CDR1 is SGHAT and CDR2 is FQNNGV. V was pared by 5 bases and J by 4 bases, with 7 bases of the junction left unmatched. The J gene is TRBJ1-4, the V gene TRBV11-2; 7 bases map to TRBD1. This TCR was sampled from a man younger than 35 who had recovered from COVID-19. Sequencing input: PBMCs or T cells enriched from blood (not recorded which). The CDR3 region is CASSGRTGLNEKLFF. As DNA, the CDR3 is TGTGCCAGCAGCGGTCGGACAGGCCTTAATGAAAAACTGTTTTTT.